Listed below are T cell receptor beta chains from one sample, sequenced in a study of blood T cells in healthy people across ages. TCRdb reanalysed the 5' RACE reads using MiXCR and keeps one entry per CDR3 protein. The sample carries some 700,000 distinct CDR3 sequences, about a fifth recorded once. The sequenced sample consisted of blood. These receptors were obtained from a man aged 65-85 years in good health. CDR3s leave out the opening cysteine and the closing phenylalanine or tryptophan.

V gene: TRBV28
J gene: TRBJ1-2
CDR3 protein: ASRARISGYGYT

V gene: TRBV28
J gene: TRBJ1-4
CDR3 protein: ASSFRTGLTNEKLF

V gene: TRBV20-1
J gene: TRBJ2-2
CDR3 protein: SARDGSSGSAGELF

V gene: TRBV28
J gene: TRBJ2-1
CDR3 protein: ASRVTSGGFDEQF

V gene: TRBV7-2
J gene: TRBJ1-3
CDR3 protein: ASSTRSGPGGNTIY

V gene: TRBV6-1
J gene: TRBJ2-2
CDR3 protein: ASSEAVLAGGLDGELF

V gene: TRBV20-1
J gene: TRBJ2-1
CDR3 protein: SARRVRNEQF

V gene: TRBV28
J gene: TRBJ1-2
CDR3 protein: ASSSGARNYGYT

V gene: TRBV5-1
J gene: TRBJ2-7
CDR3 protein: ASGFLGEQY

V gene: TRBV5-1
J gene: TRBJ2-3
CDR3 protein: ASSLAETSGGVTDTQY

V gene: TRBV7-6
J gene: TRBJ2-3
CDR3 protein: ASSQTLQGYTQY

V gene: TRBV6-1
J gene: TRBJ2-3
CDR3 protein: ASSEEPRTHTQY

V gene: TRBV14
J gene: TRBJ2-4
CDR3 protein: ASSRQGAIAKNIQY

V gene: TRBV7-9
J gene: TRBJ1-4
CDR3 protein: ASSSGTIGEKLF

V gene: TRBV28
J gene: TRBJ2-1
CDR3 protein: ATLRVYNEQF

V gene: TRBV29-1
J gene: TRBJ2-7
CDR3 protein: SVSPGLAIYEQY

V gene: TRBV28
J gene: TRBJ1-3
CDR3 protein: ASSTSTSSGNTIY

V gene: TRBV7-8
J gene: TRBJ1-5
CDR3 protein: ASSLTGTGLLYSNQPQH

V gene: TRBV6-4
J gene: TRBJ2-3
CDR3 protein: ASSERDRPTDTQY

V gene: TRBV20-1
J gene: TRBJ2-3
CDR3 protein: SARPRWGFTDTQY

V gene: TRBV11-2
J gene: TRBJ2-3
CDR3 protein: ASSGTYSTDTQY

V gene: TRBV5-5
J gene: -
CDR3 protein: ASSGLAKDNEQF

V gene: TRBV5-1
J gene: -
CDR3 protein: ASSLAHMAGGQRNEQF

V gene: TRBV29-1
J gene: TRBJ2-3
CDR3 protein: SVGYGGGSVVDTQY

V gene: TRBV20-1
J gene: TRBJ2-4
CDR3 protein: SARDEVAGIKNIQY

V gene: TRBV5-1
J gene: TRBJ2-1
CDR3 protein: ASSLDTNEQF

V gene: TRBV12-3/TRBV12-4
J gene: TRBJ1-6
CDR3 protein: ASREQIYSSPLH

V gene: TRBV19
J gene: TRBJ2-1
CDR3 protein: ASSPWASGNEQF

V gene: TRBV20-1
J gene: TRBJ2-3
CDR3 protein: SASGQGPDTQY

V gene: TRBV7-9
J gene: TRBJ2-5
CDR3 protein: ASSLVLAAAETQY

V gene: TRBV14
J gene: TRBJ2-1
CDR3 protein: ASSLMSGRRYNEQF

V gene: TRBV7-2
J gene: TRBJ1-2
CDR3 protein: ASSPRTGIDVGGYT

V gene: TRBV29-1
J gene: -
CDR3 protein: SVEGPVTVDEQF

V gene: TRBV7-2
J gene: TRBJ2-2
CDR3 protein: ASSLESQVLF

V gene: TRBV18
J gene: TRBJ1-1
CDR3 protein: ASSPLGTEAF

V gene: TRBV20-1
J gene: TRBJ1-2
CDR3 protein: SALDRISYT

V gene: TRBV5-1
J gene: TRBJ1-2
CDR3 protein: ASSLDRPEVKGYT

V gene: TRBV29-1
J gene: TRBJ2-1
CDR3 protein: SVEGDRDRSSYNEQF

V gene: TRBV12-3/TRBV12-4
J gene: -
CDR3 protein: ASSLTTFTYEQY

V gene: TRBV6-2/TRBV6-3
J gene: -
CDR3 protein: ASSYSGVYEQY

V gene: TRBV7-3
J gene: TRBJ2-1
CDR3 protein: ASSLSTSGSDEQF

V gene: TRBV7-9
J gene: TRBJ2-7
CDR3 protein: ASSLTGVGEQY

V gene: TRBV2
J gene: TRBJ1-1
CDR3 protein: ASMKTETNTEAF

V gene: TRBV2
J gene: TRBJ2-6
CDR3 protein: ASSGFRSSGANVLT

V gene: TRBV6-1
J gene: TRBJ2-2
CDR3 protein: ASTRLAGVSDTGELF

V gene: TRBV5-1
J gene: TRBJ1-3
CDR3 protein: ASSLAGISGNTIY

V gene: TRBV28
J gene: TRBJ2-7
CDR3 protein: ASSSARDIFNEQY

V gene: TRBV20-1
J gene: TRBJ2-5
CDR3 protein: SARRLAGVGTQY